One sample yielded the 19 T cell receptor beta chains listed below, sequenced in a study of T-cell memory formation after mild COVID-19 (dated by TCRdb to about 2021). Preparation of the library involved 5' RACE. TCRdb shows the sequencer as Illumina NovaSeq 6000. TCRdb reanalyzed the raw reads on its own, using fastp at Q25 for trimming and MiXCR for clone calling, and kept in-frame beta chains. A single entry per CDR3 protein holds the most common genes and DNA from its merged rows. In this sample the table shows more than 250,000 distinct CDR3 sequences, about 17% of which occur a single time. Of the sample, about a fifth is held by the ten largest clones. The material sequenced was PBMCs or a T cell subset sorted from them (not recorded which). Source of these receptors: a man aged 18 to 30 who had mild COVID-19 (a few samples of this study predate the infection). The sample titles of this study are shuffled in the database, so cell type and time point are left out; the donor was told from shared clones.

This clonotype has more than one count but fewer than ten. The chain joins TRBV30 to TRBJ2-2; D remains unclear. This CDR3 spans 13 amino acids. Germline assignment: CDR1 GTSNPN and CDR2 SVGIG (reference sequence). V lost 2 bases and J 3 bases, leaving 7 bases between the germline ends. This CDR3 is CAWSLGYTGELFF. For the CDR3, the DNA is TGTGCCTGGAGTCTGGGCTACACCGGGGAGCTGTTTTTT.

The chain links TRBV9 to TRBJ2-7; 9 positions match TRBD2. V dropped 0 bases and J dropped 5; count of bases not matched to a gene: 6. The CDR3 is 15 amino acids. Germline CDR1 and CDR2: SGDLS and YYNGEE. The CDR3 DNA reads TGTGCCAGCAGCGTAGGGGCTAGCGGGGTAGACGAGCAGTACTTC. It is translated as CASSVGASGVDEQYF.

The V gene is TRBV28, the J gene TRBJ1-4; D gene unclear. The CDR3 loop spans 14 amino acids. Germline V gene sequence: CDR1 MDHEN, CDR2 SYDVKM. V lost 3 bases, J lost 0 bases, and 5 bases lay in between. CDR3 nucleotides: TGTGCCAGCAGTTTCTTTTCAACTAATGAAAAACTGTTTTTT. It yields the protein CASSFFSTNEKLFF.

This clonotype was counted many times. This chain joins TRBV5-1 and TRBJ1-1, with TRBD1 identical over 7 bases. From germline, CDR1 is SGHRS and CDR2 YFSETQ. The CDR3 runs 15 residues. The V segment lost 3 bases and the J segment 1 base; nucleotides outside the gene matches: 6. The CDR3 DNA reads TGCGCCAGCAGCTCGCTCTCAGGGGGGAACACTGAAGCTTTCTTT. This gives the protein CASSSLSGGNTEAFF.

This clonotype was counted only a few times. The rearrangement uses TRBV4-1 and TRBJ1-1, with a tentative D call TRBD1 (5 bases). The germline V gene has CDR1 MGHRA and CDR2 YSYEKL. CDR3 length equals 15 residues. The V end lost 1 base, the J end lost 7 bases, and 16 bases lay between the germline ends. Written as DNA, the CDR3 is TGCGCCAGCAGCCAAGGTCATCAGGGTGGTGTTGAAGCTTTCTTT. Its translation is CASSQGHQGGVEAFF.

The gene calls are TRBV7-2 and TRBJ1-2, with a possible D match to TRBD1 (6 bases). CDR1 and CDR2 (germline): SGHTA, FQGNSA. This CDR3 is 15 amino acids long. The ends were cut back, 2 bases at V and 2 bases at J, with 12 bases in the middle. CDR3 amino acids: CASSLLGGFNYGYTF. The CDR3 nucleotides read TGTGCCAGCAGCTTACTCGGGGGCTTCAACTATGGCTACACCTTC.

This clonotype turned up a few times. The gene calls are TRBV6-2 or TRBV6-3 and TRBJ1-5; maybe TRBD1 (5 bases). Trimming removed 8 bases from V and 0 bases from J, with 8 bases in between. The CDR3 sequence is 13 residues long. CDR1 and CDR2 (germline): MNHEY, SVGEGT. The CDR3 here is CASQDSSNQPQHF. CDR3 DNA: TGTGCCAGCCAAGACAGTAGCAATCAGCCCCAGCATTTT.

This clonotype was detected only a few times. The J gene is TRBJ2-1, the V gene TRBV9; no firm D call. CDR1 and CDR2 from the germline V gene are SGDLS and YYNGEE. This CDR3 spans 14 amino acids. Between the trimmed V and J ends, which lost 0 bases and 2 bases, there was a span of 6 bases. CDR3 nucleotide sequence: TGTGCCAGCAGCGTAGGTCAGGCCTACAATGAGCAGTTCTTC. Translated: CASSVGQAYNEQFF. Full variable domain (missing parts from reference TRBV9 and TRBJ2-1): DSGVTQTPKHLITATGQRVTLRCSPRSGDLSVYWYQQSLDQGLQFLIQYYNGEERAKGNILERFSAQQFPDLHSELNLSSLELGDSALYFCASSVGQAYNEQFFGPGTRLTVL.

This clonotype was seen a handful of times. The V call is TRBV15, the J call TRBJ2-5; TRBD1 agrees at 7 bases. CDR3 length: 16 residues. V was pared by 1 base and J by 5 bases, with 10 bases of the junction left unmatched. Per the germline V gene, CDR1 is LNHNV and CDR2 is YYDKDF (reference sequence). This CDR3 is CATSRATTGIGETQYF. As DNA, the CDR3 is TGTGCCACCAGCAGAGCCACGACAGGGATTGGTGAGACCCAGTACTTC.

The rearrangement joins TRBV5-1 to TRBJ2-7; D is undetermined. The CDR3 contains 13 residues. Germline-derived CDR1 and CDR2 are SGHRS and YFSETQ. V lost 1 base, J lost 5 bases, and 10 bases lay in between. Here the CDR3 DNA reads TGCGCCAGCAGCTTGCGGCAGGTGGACGAGCAGTACGTC. It translates to CASSLRQVDEQYV.

The rearrangement joins TRBV4-3 to TRBJ1-2; D remains ambiguous. The V gene's germline CDR1 is LGHNA and CDR2 YSLEER. V was shortened by 2 bases and J by 4 bases, with 14 bases between the two germline ends. The CDR3 spans 15 residues. Written as DNA, the CDR3 is TGCGCCAGCAGCCAACAAAGTCCAGTGAGCTATGGCTACACCTTC. Encoded protein: CASSQQSPVSYGYTF.

The V gene is TRBV29-1, the J gene TRBJ2-7; TRBD2 is a possible D gene (6 bases). CDR1 is SQVTM and CDR2 is ANQGSEA in the germline V gene. The germline V and J ends were trimmed by 0 bases and 0 bases, with 12 bases remaining between them. This CDR3 is built from 15 residues. CDR3 loop: CSVEEIGGSSYEQYF. CDR3 sequence (DNA): TGCAGCGTTGAAGAGATAGGAGGGAGCTCCTACGAGCAGTACTTC.

This sequence joins TRBV5-1 and TRBJ2-5; TRBD1 matches at 8 bases. The germline gives CDR1 SGHRS, CDR2 YFSETQ. The CDR3 sequence is 14 residues long. V lost 4 bases, J lost 6 bases, and 8 bases stayed unmatched. The CDR3 DNA is TGCGCCAGCAGCCACGACAGGGGATGGAAGACCCAGTACTTC. Residues: CASSHDRGWKTQYF.

This clonotype showed up just a few times. CDR3 protein: CASSETSGLQETQYF. DNA for the CDR3: TGTGCCAGCAGTGAGACTAGCGGGCTCCAAGAGACCCAGTACTTC. V usage is TRBV2 and J usage is TRBJ2-5; 10 nucleotides align to TRBD2. From germline, CDR1 is SNHLY and CDR2 FYNNEI. This CDR3 is built from 15 residues. The junction had 2 bases not matched to a gene; V was cut back by 3 bases and J by 1 base.

The sample holds many counts of this clonotype. The J gene is TRBJ1-6, the V gene TRBV12-3 or TRBV12-4; D may be TRBD1 (6 bases). This CDR3 contains 14 residues. V lost 6 bases, J lost 5 bases, and 11 bases lay in between. The CDR3 reads CASRWGRNNSPLHF. The CDR3 DNA follows: TGTGCCAGCAGGTGGGGGCGAAATAATTCACCCCTCCACTTT.

The chain combines TRBV7-2 with TRBJ2-5, with D perhaps matching TRBD1 (7 bases). Trimming pared 2 bases from V and 4 bases from J, leaving 11 bases between. Germline lookup yields CDR1 SGHTA and CDR2 FQGNSA. This CDR3 comprises 14 residues. Written as DNA, the CDR3 is TGTGCCAGCAGCTTATATCAGGGGGGAGAGACCCAGTACTTC. Translating it yields CASSLYQGGETQYF. Combining the CDR3 with reference TRBV7-2 and TRBJ2-5 gives the whole variable domain GAGVSQSPSNKVTEKGKDVELRCDPISGHTALYWYRQSLGQGLEFLIYFQGNSAPDKSGLPSDRFSAERTGGSVSTLTIQRTQQEDSAVYLCASSLYQGGETQYFGPGTRLLVL.

The V gene is TRBV7-2, the J gene TRBJ2-5; D not certain. The length of the CDR3 is 15 residues. Trimming removed 6 bases from V and 3 bases from J, with 17 bases in between. CDR1 is SGHTA, CDR2 FQGNSA, per germline. The CDR3 sequence: CASRPTEWFKETQYF. The DNA for the CDR3 is TGTGCCAGCAGGCCGACGGAGTGGTTCAAAGAGACCCAGTACTTC.

The chain uses TRBV24-1 and TRBJ2-1; TRBD2 aligns across 8 bases. The J segment lost 7 bases and the V segment lost 5 bases, leaving 6 bases of the junction unmatched. This CDR3 contains 14 residues. Germline CDR1 reads KGHDR; CDR2 reads SFDVKD. For the CDR3, the DNA is TGTGCCACCAGTGGCGGGGGGTATAGGAATGAGCAGTTCTTC. Protein product: CATSGGGYRNEQFF.

The chain carries TRBV6-5 and TRBJ1-5, with 10 bases aligning to TRBD1. V shed 4 bases and J 0 bases; nucleotides not matched to a gene: 9. The CDR3 covers 18 residues. Germline values: CDR1 MNHEY, CDR2 SVGAGI. The CDR3 spells CASSWDRGNPYSNQPQHF. The CDR3 nucleotides read TGTGCCAGCAGTTGGGACAGGGGAAACCCATATAGCAATCAGCCCCAGCATTTT.